These 28 T cell receptor beta chains originate from one sample sequenced in a study of blood T cell repertoires in COVID-19. Sequencing used immunoSEQ multiplex PCR; TCRdb keeps in-frame clones, though not all of them. This sample has over 120,000 clones, with over 85% found just once. The specimen was peripheral blood. Receptors were obtained from a human donor in a cohort sampled during active COVID-19.

The chain carries TRBV3-1 (or the pseudogene TRBV3-2) and TRBJ1-6, with 7 bases identical to TRBD1. The V gene end was trimmed by 4 bases and the J gene end by 10 bases; junction bases not matched to a gene: 16. This CDR3 has 17 residues. Germline lookup yields CDR1 LGHDT and CDR2 YNNKEL (reference sequence). The CDR3 here is CASSPPGGGGGGSPLHF. CDR3 sequence (DNA): TGTGCCAGCAGCCCCCCGGGAGGGGGCGGAGGTGGGTCACCCCTCCACTTT.

This chain links TRBV15 with TRBJ1-4; D is unresolved. Trimming removed 0 bases from V and 0 bases from J, with 8 bases in between. This CDR3 has 16 residues. The germline gives CDR1 LNHNV, CDR2 YYDKDF (reference sequence). DNA of the CDR3: TGTGCCACCAGCAGAGATCTCGTAGCAACTAATGAAAAACTGTTTTTT. Translation: CATSRDLVATNEKLFF.

This rearrangement joins TRBV3-1 (or the pseudogene TRBV3-2) to TRBJ2-7, with TRBD1 matching over 8 bases. With 1 base clipped from V and 0 bases from J, the junction kept 8 bases outside the gene matches. Germline V gene data show CDR1 as LGHDT and CDR2 as YNNKEL (reference sequence). The CDR3 has 17 residues. CDR3 coding DNA: TGTGCCAGCAGCCAAGTATTGCGACAGGGGATCTCCTACGAGCAGTACTTC. It is translated as CASSQVLRQGISYEQYF.

The genes are TRBV5-4 and TRBJ2-5; the D gene is possibly TRBD1 (6 bases). This CDR3 comprises 14 residues. Trimming removed 4 bases from V and 5 bases from J, with 15 bases in between. Looked up from germline, CDR1 is SGHNT and CDR2 is YYREEE (reference sequence). CDR3 coding DNA: TGTGCCAGCAGCACGGACAGTCGCGTGGAGACCCAGTACTTC. Protein: CASSTDSRVETQYF.

This clone was counted once. V and J are TRBV5-1 and TRBJ2-5, with D possibly matching TRBD1 (5 bases). Trimming removed 0 bases from V and 4 bases from J, with 13 bases in between. CDR1 is SGHRS, CDR2 YFSETQ, per germline. The CDR3 length is 15 residues. This CDR3 reads CASSLARRQRETQYF. Written as DNA, the CDR3 is TGCGCCAGCAGCTTGGCCCGGCGACAGAGAGAGACCCAGTACTTC.

The chain joins TRBV27 to TRBJ2-2; TRBD2 matches 7 bases. The CDR3 consists of 14 residues. The V gene's germline CDR1 is MNHEY and CDR2 SMNVEV (reference sequence). With 8 bases clipped from V and 3 bases from J, the junction kept 6 bases outside the gene matches. The CDR3 loop is CASAHGGYTGELFF. In DNA, the CDR3 is TGTGCCAGCGCCCACGGGGGGTACACCGGGGAGCTGTTTTTT.

The chain is built from TRBV10-2 and TRBJ1-4, with a possible D match to TRBD1 (5 bases). V lost 3 bases to trimming and J lost 4 bases, with 12 bases between them. Germline V gene sequence: CDR1 WSHSY, CDR2 SAAADI. CDR3 length: 15 amino acids. CDR3 nucleotides: TGCGCCAGCAGTGACGGAAGGACATATAATGAAAAACTGTTTTTT. Amino acids: CASSDGRTYNEKLFF.

This clone was found a few times. The same CDR3 arises from other DNA sequences in this sample as well. V is TRBV7-2 and J is TRBJ1-5; unclear D gene. V was clipped by 0 bases and J by 4 bases, with 10 bases between them. The V gene's germline CDR1 is SGHTA and CDR2 FQGNSA. This CDR3 has 15 residues. The CDR3 DNA reads TGTGCCAGCAGCTTAGCCGGAGGAGGGAATCAGCCCCAGCATTTT. Protein: CASSLAGGGNQPQHF.

This clone showed up just a few times. The gene calls are TRBV27 and TRBJ1-2; 12 bases match TRBD1. Germline V gene data show CDR1 as MNHEY and CDR2 as SMNVEV (reference sequence). The CDR3 consists of 15 residues. V lost 5 bases, J lost 7 bases, and 8 bases stayed unmatched. The chain's CDR3 is CASSVLGQGAAGYTF. CDR3 sequence (DNA): TGTGCCAGCAGTGTCCTGGGACAGGGGGCTGCTGGCTACACCTTC.

This sequence joins TRBV3-1 (or the pseudogene TRBV3-2) and TRBJ2-4; 11 bases are shared with TRBD2. V shed 1 base and J 10 bases; nucleotides not matched to a gene: 3. Germline V gives CDR1 LGHDT, CDR2 YNNKEL (reference sequence). This CDR3 has 14 residues. The CDR3 coding sequence is TGTGCCAGCAGCCAAGGGGCTAGCGGGGGGATTCAGTACTTC. Its protein product is CASSQGASGGIQYF.

The chain combines TRBV30 with TRBJ1-1; 7 bases agree with TRBD1. V was clipped by 3 bases and J by 0 bases; unmatched bases: 10. Germline V CDR1 and CDR2: GTSNPN, SVGIG (reference sequence). This CDR3 contains 16 residues. CDR3 amino acids: CAWRGQTGAMNTEAFF. The CDR3 DNA is TGTGCCTGGAGAGGGCAAACAGGGGCGATGAACACTGAAGCTTTCTTT.

The gene calls are TRBV2 and TRBJ2-7, with TRBD1 matching 12 bases. The V gene's germline CDR1 is SNHLY and CDR2 FYNNEI. V gave up 6 bases and J gave up 5 bases; unmatched junction bases: 8. CDR3 length: 15 residues. CDR3 region: CASRQARDRGHEQYF. The CDR3 region has the DNA TGTGCCAGCAGACAGGCCCGGGACAGGGGGCACGAGCAGTACTTC.

The genes are TRBV5-6 and TRBJ2-5, with TRBD2 identical over 7 bases. Germline CDR1 is SGHDT and CDR2 is YYEEEE. V lost 4 bases to trimming and J lost 5 bases; unmatched junction nucleotides: 2. The CDR3 spans 12 residues. The CDR3 loop is CASSGTMETQYF. CDR3 bases: TGTGCCAGCAGCGGGACTATGGAGACCCAGTACTTC.

The chain uses TRBV28 and TRBJ2-1, with TRBD1 matching 12 bases. Germline CDR1 and CDR2: MDHEN and SYDVKM. V was pared by 5 bases and J by 3 bases, with 5 bases of the junction left unmatched. This CDR3 comprises 16 residues. CDR3 bases: TGTGCCAGCAGTCCCGGGACAGGGGGCATCTACAATGAGCAGTTCTTC. It specifies CASSPGTGGIYNEQFF.

DNA of the CDR3: TGTGCCTGGAAGGCAAGGGGGCGCCCGTATGGCTACACCTTC. Translated: CAWKARGRPYGYTF. This chain connects TRBV30 to TRBJ1-2; TRBD1 matches 7 bases. In germline, CDR1 is GTSNPN, CDR2 SVGIG (reference sequence). The V and J ends lost 4 bases and 5 bases, in that order; junction bases with no gene match: 10. This CDR3 has 14 amino acids. Full variable domain (remainder filled in from reference TRBV30 and TRBJ1-2): SQTIHQWPATLVQPVGSPLSLECTVEGTSNPNLYWYRQAAGRGLQLLFYSVGIGQISSEVPQNLSASRPQDRQFILSSKKLLLSDSGFYLCAWKARGRPYGYTFGSGTRLTVV.

The CDR3 DNA follows: TGCGCCAGCAGGCCTCAGGGGGCTTCCATTTCACCCCTCCACTTT. It encodes CASRPQGASISPLHF. J is TRBJ1-6 and V is TRBV4-1, with TRBD1 matching 8 bases. The CDR3 runs 15 residues. Trimming cost V 6 bases and J 9 bases; bases outside gene matches: 10. Germline CDR1 reads MGHRA; CDR2 reads YSYEKL.

This chain uses TRBV7-9 with TRBJ1-4; 7 bases align to TRBD1. The CDR3 is made up of 18 amino acids. The V segment lost 3 bases and the J segment 3 bases; nucleotides outside the gene matches: 13. Germline V gene sequence: CDR1 SEHNR, CDR2 FQNEAQ (reference sequence). The CDR3 DNA follows: TGTGCCAGCAGCTTTTTCACCTACCGGACAGGTTCTAATGAAAAACTGTTTTTT. Residues: CASSFFTYRTGSNEKLFF.

This clone was seen just once. The CDR3 here is CATKPGQVYNEQFF. The CDR3 DNA sequence: TGTGCCACCAAGCCGGGACAGGTCTACAATGAGCAGTTCTTC. The chain combines TRBV15 with TRBJ2-1; 8 bases fit TRBD1. This CDR3 region has 14 residues. Germline-derived CDR1 and CDR2 are LNHNV and YYDKDF (reference sequence). The V gene end was trimmed by 7 bases and the J gene end by 3 bases; junction bases not matched to a gene: 5.

The V and J genes are TRBV11-2 and TRBJ2-3, with 14 bases aligning to TRBD2. Looked up from germline, CDR1 is SGHAT and CDR2 is FQNNGV. Losses at the gene ends were 3 bases for V and 1 base for J; bases not matched to a gene: 3. There are 17 residues in the CDR3. CDR3 amino acids: CASSFAGLAGGTDTQYF. In nucleotides, the CDR3 is TGTGCCAGCAGCTTTGCGGGACTAGCGGGGGGCACAGATACGCAGTATTTT.

The chain recombines TRBV12-5 with TRBJ1-5, with TRBD1 as a possible D gene (5 bases). CDR3 length equals 18 residues. Germline V gene sequence: CDR1 LGHNT, CDR2 FRNRAP. The V end was cut by 0 bases, the J end by 0 bases, with 15 bases between. The CDR3 nucleotides read TGTGCTAGTGGTTTGGTCCGCCCGGGACTGTATAGCAATCAGCCCCAGCATTTT. It yields the protein CASGLVRPGLYSNQPQHF.

V is TRBV5-6 and J is TRBJ2-5; TRBD2 agrees at 10 bases. The V gene's germline CDR1 is SGHDT and CDR2 YYEEEE. CDR3 length: 16 residues. J was trimmed by 1 base and V by 2 bases; bases with no gene match: 5. CDR3 protein: CASSFASGGLQETQYF. In nucleotides, the CDR3 is TGTGCCAGCAGCTTCGCTAGCGGGGGCCTCCAAGAGACCCAGTACTTC.

The chain uses TRBV13 and TRBJ2-7; D perhaps matches TRBD1 (6 bases). In germline, CDR1 is PRHDT, CDR2 FYEKMQ (reference sequence). The V gene lost 4 bases and the J gene lost 9 bases, with 13 bases spanning the gap. The CDR3 has 12 residues. The CDR3 region has the DNA TGTGCCAGCAGCTATGAGGGGGAGCGGCAGTACTTC. This gives the protein CASSYEGERQYF. The whole variable domain, remainder taken from reference TRBV13 and TRBJ2-7, is AAGVIQSPRHLIKEKRETATLKCYPIPRHDTVYWYQQGPGQDPQFLISFYEKMQSDKGSIPDRFSAQQFSDYHSELNMSSLELGDSALYFCASSYEGERQYFGPGTRLTVT.

This chain links TRBV9 with TRBJ2-1, with TRBD2 matching over 11 bases. Germline values: CDR1 SGDLS, CDR2 YYNGEE. This CDR3 has 18 residues. Trimming took 0 bases from V and 5 from J; bases not matched to a gene: 10. Here the CDR3 reads CASSVGTSGGPGDNEQFF. The CDR3 DNA sequence: TGTGCCAGCAGCGTAGGCACTAGCGGGGGACCAGGTGACAATGAGCAGTTCTTC.

The rearrangement joins TRBV10-3 to TRBJ2-3, with D perhaps matching TRBD1 (5 bases). The V end was cut by 6 bases, the J end by 6 bases, with 28 bases between. The CDR3 totals 18 residues. Germline loops: CDR1 ENHRY, CDR2 SYGVKD. DNA for the CDR3: TGTGCCATCAGCGCGGATTTGGACAAAGGCTGGATGAGGGATACGCAGTATTTT. This translates into CAISADLDKGWMRDTQYF.

The chain links TRBV5-4 to TRBJ2-1; 9 bases are shared with TRBD1. Losses at the gene ends were 0 bases for V and 4 bases for J; bases not matched to a gene: 2. The CDR3 is 15 amino acids. The germline V gene has CDR1 SGHNT and CDR2 YYREEE (reference sequence). The CDR3 nucleotides are TGTGCCAGCAGCTTGGGGACAGGGGTTTACAATGAGCAGTTCTTC. It translates to CASSLGTGVYNEQFF. The entire variable domain, with the rest obtained from reference TRBV5-4 and TRBJ2-1, is as follows: ETGVTQSPTHLIKTRGQQVTLRCSSQSGHNTVSWYQQALGQGPQFIFQYYREEENGRGNFPPRFSGLQFPNYSSELNVNALELDDSALYLCASSLGTGVYNEQFFGPGTRLTVL.

The chain employs TRBV6-2 or TRBV6-3 and TRBJ1-5; D not resolved. V lost 2 bases, J lost 4 bases, and 9 bases lay in between. Germline V gene sequence: CDR1 MNHEY, CDR2 SVGEGT. The CDR3 totals 14 residues. As DNA, the CDR3 is TGTGCCAGCAGTTACGTGCACCAGAATCAGCCCCAGCATTTT. Its translation: CASSYVHQNQPQHF.

This chain connects TRBV5-1 to TRBJ1-1; no definite D call. The CDR3 length is 13 residues. V was cut by 1 base and J by 3 bases, with 7 bases left in between. Germline CDR1 and CDR2: SGHRS and YFSETQ. Here the CDR3 reads CASSLMRDTEAFF. CDR3 sequence (DNA): TGCGCCAGCAGCTTGATGAGAGACACTGAAGCTTTCTTT.

The rearrangement joins TRBV24-1 to TRBJ1-3, with D perhaps matching TRBD1 (5 bases). The CDR3 has 13 residues. V gave up 12 bases and J gave up 4 bases, with 15 bases separating them. Germline-derived CDR1 and CDR2 are KGHDR and SFDVKD. The CDR3 DNA is TGTGCCCCTTGGAGGGCAGGGGGAAACACCATATATTTT. Its translation: CAPWRAGGNTIYF.